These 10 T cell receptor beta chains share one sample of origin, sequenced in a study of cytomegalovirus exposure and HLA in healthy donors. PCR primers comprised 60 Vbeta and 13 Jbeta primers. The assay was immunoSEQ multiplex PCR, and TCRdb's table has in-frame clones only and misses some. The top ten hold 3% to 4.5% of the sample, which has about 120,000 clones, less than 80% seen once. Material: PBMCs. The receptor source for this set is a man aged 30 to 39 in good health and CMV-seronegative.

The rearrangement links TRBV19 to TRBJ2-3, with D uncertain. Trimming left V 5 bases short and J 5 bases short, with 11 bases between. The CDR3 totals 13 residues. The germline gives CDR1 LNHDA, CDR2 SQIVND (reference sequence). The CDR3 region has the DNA TGTGCCAGTAGTTCCAGATCTGTAGATACGCAGTATTTT. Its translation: CASSSRSVDTQYF.

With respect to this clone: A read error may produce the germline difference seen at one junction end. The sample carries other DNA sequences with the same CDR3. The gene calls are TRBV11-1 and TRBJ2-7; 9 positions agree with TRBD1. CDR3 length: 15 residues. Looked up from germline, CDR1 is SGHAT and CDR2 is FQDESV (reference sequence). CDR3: CASSSNRGPFYEQYF. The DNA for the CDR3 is TGTGCCAGTAGCTCGAACAGGGGGCCCTTCTACGAGCAGTACTTC.

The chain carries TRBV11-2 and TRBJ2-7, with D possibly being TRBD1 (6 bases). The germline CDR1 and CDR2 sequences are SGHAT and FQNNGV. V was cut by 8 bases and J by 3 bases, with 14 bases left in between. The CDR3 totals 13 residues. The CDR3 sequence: CASVQGSLYEQYF. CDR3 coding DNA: TGTGCCAGCGTACAGGGTTCCCTCTACGAGCAGTACTTC.

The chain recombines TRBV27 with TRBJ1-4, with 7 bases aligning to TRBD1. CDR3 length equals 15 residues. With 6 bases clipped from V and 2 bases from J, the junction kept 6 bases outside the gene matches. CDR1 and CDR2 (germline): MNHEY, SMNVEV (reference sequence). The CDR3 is CASRPVQGTNEKLFF. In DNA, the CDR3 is TGTGCCAGCAGACCAGTACAGGGGACTAATGAAAAACTGTTTTTT.

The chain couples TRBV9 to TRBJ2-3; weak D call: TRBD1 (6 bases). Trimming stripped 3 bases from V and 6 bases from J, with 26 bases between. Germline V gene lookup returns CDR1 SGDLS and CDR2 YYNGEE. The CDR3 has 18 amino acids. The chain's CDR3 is CASSALGRGGHMRDTQYF. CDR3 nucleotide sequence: TGTGCCAGCAGCGCCTTAGGCCGTGGGGGACATATGAGGGATACGCAGTATTTT.

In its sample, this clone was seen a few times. The CDR3 protein is CASSTDGSGTEAFF. Here the CDR3 DNA reads TGCGCCAGCAGCACGGACGGTTCGGGGACTGAAGCTTTCTTT. The V and J genes are TRBV5-1 and TRBJ1-1; D ambiguous. From germline, CDR1 is SGHRS and CDR2 YFSETQ. CDR3 length: 14 amino acids. Trimming took 4 bases from V and 5 from J, leaving 15 bases between them. Full variable domain (remainder filled in from reference TRBV5-1 and TRBJ1-1): KAGVTQTPRYLIKTRGQQVTLSCSPISGHRSVSWYQQTPGQGLQFLFEYFSETQRNKGNFPGRFSGRQFSNSRSEMNVSTLELGDSALYLCASSTDGSGTEAFFGQGTRLTVV.

The CDR3 coding sequence is TGTGCCAGCAGCTTAGGGGTGGTGGGGACAGGGTCGTACGAGCAGTACTTC. Protein sequence: CASSLGVVGTGSYEQYF. The chain joins TRBV11-2 to TRBJ2-5, with 9 nucleotides matching TRBD1. Judging by the DNA end, TRBJ2-7 fits better; the J call may be wrong. This CDR3 is 17 amino acids long. Germline CDR1 reads SGHAT; CDR2 reads FQNNGV.

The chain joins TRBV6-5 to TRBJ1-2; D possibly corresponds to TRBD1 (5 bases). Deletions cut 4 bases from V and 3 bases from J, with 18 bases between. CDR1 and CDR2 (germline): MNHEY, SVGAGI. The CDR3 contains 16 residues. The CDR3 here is CASSLLGGFPDYGYTF. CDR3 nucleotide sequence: TGTGCCAGCAGTTTACTGGGGGGGTTCCCCGACTATGGCTACACCTTC.

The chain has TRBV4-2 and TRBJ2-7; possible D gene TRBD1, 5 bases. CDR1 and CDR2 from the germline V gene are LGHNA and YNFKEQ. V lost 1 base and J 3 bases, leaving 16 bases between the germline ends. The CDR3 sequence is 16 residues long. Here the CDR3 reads CASSQVTRQPGYEQYF. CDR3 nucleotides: TGTGCCAGCAGCCAAGTGACGAGACAGCCGGGCTACGAGCAGTACTTC.

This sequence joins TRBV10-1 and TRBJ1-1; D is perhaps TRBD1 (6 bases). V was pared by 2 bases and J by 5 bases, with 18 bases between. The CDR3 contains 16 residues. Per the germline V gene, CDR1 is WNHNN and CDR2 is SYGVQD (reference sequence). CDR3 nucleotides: TGCGCCAGCAGTGAGAGGGGGGGAGAAAAAAGGACTGAAGCTTTCTTT. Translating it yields CASSERGGEKRTEAFF.